This TCR beta chain is from a study of T cell changes during pregnancy in multiple sclerosis. CDR1 is SGDLS, CDR2 YYNGEE, per germline. V was clipped by 4 bases and J by 5 bases, with 9 bases between them. The length of the CDR3 is 13 residues. TCRdb's table, derived via immunoSEQ multiplex PCR, lists solely in-frame clones and lacks some. The sample has about 110,000 clones, around 93% seen once. The sequence was obtained from a female donor with multiple sclerosis, enrolled in a pregnancy study. The sample in question was peripheral blood, obtained after pregnancy. The rearrangement links TRBV9 to TRBJ2-2; a possible D gene is TRBD1 (6 bases). This CDR3 is CASSSGVTGELFF. As DNA, the CDR3 is TGTGCCAGCAGCTCAGGGGTTACCGGGGAGCTGTTTTTT.